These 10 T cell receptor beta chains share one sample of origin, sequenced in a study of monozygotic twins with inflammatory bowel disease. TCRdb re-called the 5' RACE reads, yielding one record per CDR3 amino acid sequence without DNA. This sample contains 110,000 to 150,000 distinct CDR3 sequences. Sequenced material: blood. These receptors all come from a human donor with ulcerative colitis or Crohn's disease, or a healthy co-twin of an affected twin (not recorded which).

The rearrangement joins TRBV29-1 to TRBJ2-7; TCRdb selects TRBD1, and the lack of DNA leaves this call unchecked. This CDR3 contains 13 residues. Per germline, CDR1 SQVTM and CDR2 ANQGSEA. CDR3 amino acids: CSARTGTEYEQYF.

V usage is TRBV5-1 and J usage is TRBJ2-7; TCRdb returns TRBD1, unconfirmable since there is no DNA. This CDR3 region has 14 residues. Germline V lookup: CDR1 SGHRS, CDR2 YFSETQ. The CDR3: CASSSGQGSYEQYF. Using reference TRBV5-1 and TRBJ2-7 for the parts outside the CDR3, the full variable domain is KAGVTQTPRYLIKTRGQQVTLSCSPISGHRSVSWYQQTPGQGLQFLFEYFSETQRNKGNFPGRFSGRQFSNSRSEMNVSTLELGDSALYLCASSSGQGSYEQYFGPGTRLTVT.

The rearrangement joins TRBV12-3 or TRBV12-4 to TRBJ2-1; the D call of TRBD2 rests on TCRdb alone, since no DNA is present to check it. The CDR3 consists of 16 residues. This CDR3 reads CASSPPGLAGVGEQFF.

Here the CDR3 reads CASSYPAGAGEKLFF. The chain couples TRBV6-2 or TRBV6-3 to TRBJ1-4; with no DNA, the TCRdb D assignment of TRBD1 cannot be verified. In germline, CDR1 is MNHEY, CDR2 SVGEGT. There are 15 residues in the CDR3.

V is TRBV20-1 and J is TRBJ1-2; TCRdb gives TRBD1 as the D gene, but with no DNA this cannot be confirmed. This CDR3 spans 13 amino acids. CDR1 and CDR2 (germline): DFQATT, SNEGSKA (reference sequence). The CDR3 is CSAKSRDGYGYTF.

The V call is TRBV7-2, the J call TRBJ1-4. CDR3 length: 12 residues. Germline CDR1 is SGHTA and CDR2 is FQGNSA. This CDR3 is CASSLGSEKLFF.

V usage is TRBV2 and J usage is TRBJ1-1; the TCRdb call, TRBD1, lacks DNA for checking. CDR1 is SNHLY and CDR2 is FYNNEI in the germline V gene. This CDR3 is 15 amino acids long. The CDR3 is CASSEDVGRLTEAFF.

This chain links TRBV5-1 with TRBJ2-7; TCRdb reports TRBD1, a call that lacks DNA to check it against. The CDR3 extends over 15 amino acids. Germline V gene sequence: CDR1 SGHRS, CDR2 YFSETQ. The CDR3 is CASRSWTGTAYEQYF.

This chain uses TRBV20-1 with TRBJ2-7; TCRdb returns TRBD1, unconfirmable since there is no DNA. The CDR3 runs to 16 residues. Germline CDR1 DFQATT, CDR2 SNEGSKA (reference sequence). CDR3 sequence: CSAPLRLGGRTYEQYF.

The CDR3 reads CASSLAEGALGNTIYF. The chain couples TRBV5-1 to TRBJ1-3. Looked up from germline, CDR1 is SGHRS and CDR2 is YFSETQ. CDR3 length: 16 residues.